The 20 T cell receptor beta chains below all came from one sample that was sequenced in a study of Graves' ophthalmopathy and Graves' hyperthyroidism. TCR beta CDR3 amplification used RNA transcripts. HTBI-primed RT-PCR formed the first round, and a multiplex PCR formed the second. TCRdb redid the calling of the multiplex PCR reads with MiXCR, one entry per CDR3 protein. Found here are under 250,000 distinct CDR3 sequences, 20% to 25% of them singletons; the top ten hold around two fifths. Sequencing was performed on peripheral blood. The receptor source for this set is a woman aged 45 to 65 with Graves' ophthalmopathy.

This clonotype was found many times. J is TRBJ1-1 and V is TRBV11-2; TRBD1 aligns across 8 bases. CDR1 is SGHAT and CDR2 is FQNNGV in the germline V gene. V shed 2 bases, J shed 4 bases, and the junction held 6 bases outside the gene matches. This CDR3 is 15 amino acids long. Here the CDR3 DNA reads TGTGCCAGCAGCTTATTGCACGGACAGGGCACTGAAGCTTTCTTT. Translation: CASSLLHGQGTEAFF.

There are many counts of this clonotype. V usage is TRBV4-2 and J usage is TRBJ2-7; D remains unclear. The CDR3 is 13 residues long. Between the trimmed V and J ends, which lost 0 bases and 6 bases, there was a span of 9 bases. From germline, CDR1 is LGHNA and CDR2 YNFKEQ. CDR3 amino acids: CASSQDTGGEQYF. The CDR3 DNA follows: TGTGCCAGCAGCCAAGACACCGGCGGCGAGCAGTACTTC.

This clonotype was recorded at least ten times. The chain links TRBV19 to TRBJ2-7, with TRBD1 matching 9 bases. Germline CDR1 LNHDA, CDR2 SQIVND (reference sequence). This CDR3 region has 14 residues. The trim removed 5 bases at V and 3 bases at J, leaving 5 bases unmatched. DNA of the CDR3: TGTGCCAGTAGTCCGACGGACAGGGGCTACGAGCAGTACTTC. This sequence encodes CASSPTDRGYEQYF. Filled out from reference TRBV19 and TRBJ2-7, the complete variable domain reads DGGITQSPKYLFRKEGQNVTLSCEQNLNHDAMYWYRQDPGQGLRLIYYSQIVNDFQKGDIAEGYSVSREKKESFPLTVTSAQKNPTAFYLCASSPTDRGYEQYFGPGTRLTVT.

This chain links TRBV24-1 with TRBJ2-1, with TRBD1 identical over 9 bases. Trimming at V came to 4 bases and at J to 8 bases, leaving 8 bases not matched to a gene. CDR1 is KGHDR, CDR2 SFDVKD, per germline. This CDR3 region has 15 residues. CDR3 bases: TGTGCCACCAGTGAGAGGACAGGGGTCTGGGATGAGCAGTTCTTC. Translating gives CATSERTGVWDEQFF.

This clonotype was recorded at least ten times. The rearrangement joins TRBV6-4 to TRBJ1-3, with D maybe TRBD1 (6 bases). V was shortened by 5 bases and J by 0 bases, with 17 bases between the two germline ends. CDR3 size: 17 residues. The germline V gene has CDR1 MRHNA and CDR2 SNTAGT. The CDR3 spells CASSRGATEYSGNTIYF. For the CDR3, the DNA is TGTGCCAGCAGTAGGGGGGCGACGGAATACTCTGGAAACACCATATATTTT.

The chain uses TRBV11-2 and TRBJ2-7; weak D call: TRBD1 (5 bases). The CDR3 length is 15 residues. Germline CDR1 is SGHAT and CDR2 is FQNNGV. V gave up 0 bases and J gave up 3 bases, with 12 bases separating them. CDR3 region: CASSLEGGAYYEQYF. Written as DNA, the CDR3 is TGTGCCAGCAGCTTAGAGGGTGGGGCCTACTACGAGCAGTACTTC.

This clonotype was seen ten or more times. The chain joins TRBV20-1 to TRBJ2-4; TRBD2 is a possible D gene (7 bases). CDR1 DFQATT and CDR2 SNEGSKA come from the germline V gene (reference sequence). The CDR3 runs to 13 residues. The ends were cut back, 6 bases at V and 9 bases at J, with 18 bases in the middle. As DNA, the CDR3 is TGCAGTGCCGGCGGGGGCGCGGAAGGCATTCAGTACTTC. Translation gives CSAGGGAEGIQYF.

This chain connects TRBV7-2 to TRBJ2-7; possibly TRBD1 for D (5 bases). The germline gives CDR1 SGHTA, CDR2 FQGNSA. The ends were cut back, 5 bases at V and 4 bases at J, with 12 bases in the middle. CDR3 length: 13 amino acids. CDR3 in amino acids: CASSPGQVYEQYF. CDR3 DNA: TGTGCCAGCAGCCCAGGGCAGGTTTACGAGCAGTACTTC. Combining the CDR3 with reference TRBV7-2 and TRBJ2-7 gives the whole variable domain GAGVSQSPSNKVTEKGKDVELRCDPISGHTALYWYRQSLGQGLEFLIYFQGNSAPDKSGLPSDRFSAERTGGSVSTLTIQRTQQEDSAVYLCASSPGQVYEQYFGPGTRLTVT.

The table lists this clonotype with many counts. V usage is TRBV20-1 and J usage is TRBJ2-7; 8 bases are shared with TRBD2. This CDR3 is 15 amino acids long. J lost 3 bases, V lost 0 bases, and 7 bases had no gene match. From germline, CDR1 is DFQATT and CDR2 SNEGSKA (reference sequence). CDR3 DNA: TGCAGTGCTAGAGAGTCGGGGGGGGACTACTACGAGCAGTACTTC. Residues: CSARESGGDYYEQYF.

This clonotype was counted between two and nine times. V gene TRBV19 combines with J gene TRBJ2-7, with 8 positions matching TRBD1. The CDR3 consists of 12 residues. Per germline, CDR1 LNHDA and CDR2 SQIVND (reference sequence). Trimming at V came to 8 bases and at J to 7 bases, leaving 7 bases not matched to a gene. CDR3 sequence reads: CASSRQGREQYF. DNA for the CDR3: TGTGCCAGTTCCCGACAGGGGCGGGAGCAGTACTTC.

The chain has TRBV5-5 and TRBJ2-7; 9 positions match TRBD2. Trimming at V came to 2 bases and at J to 6 bases, leaving 6 bases not matched to a gene. CDR1 is SGHKS and CDR2 is YYEKEE in the germline V gene (reference sequence). CDR3 length: 14 amino acids. CDR3 in DNA: TGTGCCAGCAGCTTTGCGGGAGGGTGGGGCGAGCAGTACTTC. Protein sequence: CASSFAGGWGEQYF.

Regarding this clonotype: With a much larger clone just one base away, this may be a read error. CDR3: CASSLGRTNYEQYF. For the CDR3, the DNA is TGTGCCAGCAGCTTAGGACGGACTAACTACGAGCAGTACTTC. V gene TRBV13 combines with J gene TRBJ2-7; a possible D gene is TRBD2 (6 bases). The CDR3 runs 14 residues. Per germline, CDR1 PRHDT and CDR2 FYEKMQ (reference sequence). Trimming pared 0 bases from V and 3 bases from J, leaving 9 bases between.

J is TRBJ2-5 and V is TRBV6-2 or TRBV6-3; D unresolved. Germline CDR1 MNHEY, CDR2 SVGEGT. The CDR3 length is 13 residues. The ends were cut back, 6 bases at V and 7 bases at J, with 15 bases in the middle. The CDR3 is CASRLQMAPTQYF. CDR3 in DNA: TGTGCCAGCAGACTACAGATGGCCCCGACCCAGTACTTC.

The V call is TRBV6-1, the J call TRBJ2-5; no clear D. Germline assignment: CDR1 MNHNS and CDR2 SASEGT. With 6 bases removed from V and 2 bases from J, the gap between germline ends came to 10 bases. The CDR3 has 13 residues. CDR3 sequence (DNA): TGTGCCAGCAGCCCGGAAAAGCAAGAGACCCAGTACTTC. This codes for CASSPEKQETQYF.

This clonotype was recorded many times. The chain carries TRBV28 and TRBJ1-2; TRBD1 matches at 8 bases. The CDR3 covers 13 residues. The junction had 4 bases not matched to a gene; V was cut back by 6 bases and J by 4 bases. Germline assignment: CDR1 MDHEN and CDR2 SYDVKM. The CDR3 is CASRDRVGYGYTF. CDR3 DNA: TGTGCCAGCAGGGACAGGGTCGGCTATGGCTACACCTTC.

As to this clonotype: This may be a read error, as it is one base from a much larger clone. This chain connects TRBV30 to TRBJ1-2, with D unclear. Trimming shortened V by 3 bases and J by 4 bases, and 12 bases separated the two germline ends. This CDR3 is built from 13 residues. Germline-derived CDR1 and CDR2 are GTSNPN and SVGIG (reference sequence). The CDR3 loop is CAWRVRGSYGYTF. The CDR3 DNA is TGTGCCTGGAGGGTCCGAGGGAGCTATGGCTACACCTTC.

This clonotype was observed at least ten times. This rearrangement joins TRBV5-1 to TRBJ2-7; TRBD1 matches 9 bases. V shed 2 bases, J shed 6 bases, and the junction held 15 bases outside the gene matches. The CDR3 consists of 17 residues. Looked up from germline, CDR1 is SGHRS and CDR2 is YFSETQ. As DNA, the CDR3 is TGCGCCAGCAGCTTTGGGGAGACCGGGACAGGGAGAATCGAGCAGTACTTC. Residues: CASSFGETGTGRIEQYF.

The gene calls are TRBV9 and TRBJ2-2; D gene ambiguous. V was cut by 0 bases and J by 6 bases, with 6 bases left in between. Germline values: CDR1 SGDLS, CDR2 YYNGEE. The length of the CDR3 is 13 residues. The CDR3 DNA follows: TGTGCCAGCAGCGTAGTAGAGGCCGGGGAGCTGTTTTTT. Its translation is CASSVVEAGELFF.

CDR3 sequence: CASTLTSGETQYF. CDR3 DNA sequence: TGTGCCAGCACCTTGACTAGCGGGGAGACCCAGTACTTC. The rearrangement links TRBV12-3 or TRBV12-4 to TRBJ2-5; 10 bases map to TRBD2. CDR3 length equals 13 residues. V shed 7 bases and J 5 bases; nucleotides not matched to a gene: 4.

This clonotype was picked up many times. The gene calls are TRBV2 and TRBJ2-1; the match to TRBD2 covers 13 bases. The junction had 6 bases not matched to a gene; V was cut back by 9 bases and J by 7 bases. The CDR3 extends over 14 amino acids. Germline assignment: CDR1 SNHLY and CDR2 FYNNEI. CDR3 loop: CASEPLAGGNEQFF. The CDR3 nucleotides read TGTGCCAGTGAGCCACTAGCGGGGGGGAATGAGCAGTTCTTC.